The present TCR beta chain was sequenced within a study of spatial heterogeneity in lung cancer. General observations from the study: Tracking of tumor mutation counts was seen in expanded intratumoral alpha and beta TCR counts.

Trimming removed 7 bases at V and 6 bases at J, with 12 bases between. The CDR3 is made up of 12 amino acids. This clonotype was seen repeatedly, ten times or more. Antigen unknown. For a library built for alpha chains, this beta chain is a stray read; little rests on its size. Time point defined: sample taken at primary tumor resection. No cell sorting; template was whole RNA from tumor, lung tissue or PBMC. Every individual TCR cDNA molecule carried its own unique molecular identifier, which allowed correction of PCR and sequencing errors. Via MiXCR, TCRdb re-called the 5' RACE reads, giving one row per CDR3 protein. The table records about 16,000 distinct CDR3 sequences, 5.8% of them present only once.

This specimen consisted of lung tumor tissue, obtained at surgery. The TCR sequence derives from a female donor with early-stage non-small cell lung cancer. The rearrangement uses TRBV12-3 or TRBV12-4 and TRBJ1-2; D is perhaps TRBD1 (6 bases). The CDR3 sequence is CASTHQGNGYTF. In DNA, the CDR3 is TGTGCCAGCACCCACCAGGGGAATGGCTACACCTTC.